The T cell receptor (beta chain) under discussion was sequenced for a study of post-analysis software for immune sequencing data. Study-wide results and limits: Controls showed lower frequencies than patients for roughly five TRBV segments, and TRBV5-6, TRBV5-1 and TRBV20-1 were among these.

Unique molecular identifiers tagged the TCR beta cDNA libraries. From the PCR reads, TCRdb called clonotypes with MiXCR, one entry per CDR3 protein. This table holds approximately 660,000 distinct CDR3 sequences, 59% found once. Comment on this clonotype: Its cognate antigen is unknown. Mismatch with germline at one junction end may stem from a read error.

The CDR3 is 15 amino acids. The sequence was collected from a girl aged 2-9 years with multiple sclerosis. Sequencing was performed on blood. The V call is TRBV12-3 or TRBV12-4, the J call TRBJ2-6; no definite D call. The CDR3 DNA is TGCGCCAGCAGTTTACCGAGCTCTGGGGCCAACGTCCTGACTTTC. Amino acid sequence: CASSLPSSGANVLTF.